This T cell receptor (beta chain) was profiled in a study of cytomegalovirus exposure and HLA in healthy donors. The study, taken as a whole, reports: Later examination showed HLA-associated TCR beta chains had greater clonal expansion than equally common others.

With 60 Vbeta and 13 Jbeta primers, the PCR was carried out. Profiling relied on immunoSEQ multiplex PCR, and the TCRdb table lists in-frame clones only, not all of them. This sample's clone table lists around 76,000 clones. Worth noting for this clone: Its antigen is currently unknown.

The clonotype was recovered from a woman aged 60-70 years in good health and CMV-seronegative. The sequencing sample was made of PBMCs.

CDR3 sequence reads: CSVEERGSGATDTQYF. DNA of the CDR3: TGCAGCGTTGAGGAGCGTGGTAGCGGGGCCACAGATACGCAGTATTTT. The rearrangement joins TRBV29-1 to TRBJ2-3; TRBD2 matches at 8 bases. Trimming took 3 bases from V and 2 from J; bases not matched to a gene: 10. Germline CDR1 reads SQVTM; CDR2 reads ANQGSEA. The CDR3 is made up of 16 amino acids.